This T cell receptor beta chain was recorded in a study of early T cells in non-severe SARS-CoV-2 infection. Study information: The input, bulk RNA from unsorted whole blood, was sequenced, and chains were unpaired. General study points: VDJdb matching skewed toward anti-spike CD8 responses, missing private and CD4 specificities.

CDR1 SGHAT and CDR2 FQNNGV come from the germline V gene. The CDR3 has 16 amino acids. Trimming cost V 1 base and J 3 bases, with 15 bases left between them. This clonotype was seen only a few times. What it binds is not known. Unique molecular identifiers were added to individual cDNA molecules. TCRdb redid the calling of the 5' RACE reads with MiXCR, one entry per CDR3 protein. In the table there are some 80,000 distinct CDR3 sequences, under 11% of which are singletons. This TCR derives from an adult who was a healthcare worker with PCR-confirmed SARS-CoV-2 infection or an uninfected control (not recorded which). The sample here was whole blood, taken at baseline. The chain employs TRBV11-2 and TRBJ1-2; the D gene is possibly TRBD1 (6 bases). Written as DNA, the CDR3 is TGTGCCAGCAGCTTAGGGGGGGGCTTCTCCGACTATGGCTACACCTTC. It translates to CASSLGGGFSDYGYTF.